The source of this T cell receptor beta chain is a study of graft-versus-host responses after intestinal transplantation. With regard to this clone: Its cognate antigen is unknown.

TCRdb's table, derived via immunoSEQ multiplex PCR, lists solely in-frame clones and lacks some. In the table there are about 100,000 clones, 87% of which are singletons. The CDR3 sequence is 14 residues long. V shed 4 bases and J 11 bases; nucleotides not matched to a gene: 10. Germline CDR1 is MDHEN and CDR2 is SYDVKM. The TCR sequence derives from a human donor who was the organ donor for an intestinal transplant. This sequence joins TRBV28 and TRBJ1-1; 10 nucleotides agree with TRBD1. The sample in question was unstimulated CD4+ T cells sorted from spleen or lymph node cells, obtained before transplant. The CDR3 region is CASSSGDRGNRAFF. The DNA for the CDR3 is TGTGCCAGCAGTTCAGGGGACAGGGGTAATCGGGCTTTCTTT.